This passage covers 23 T cell receptor beta chains from one sample sequenced in a study of graft-versus-host responses after intestinal transplantation. Sequencing was performed with immunoSEQ multiplex PCR; in TCRdb, only in-frame clones are kept and a portion is missing. The sample holds more than 75,000 clones, approximately 90% seen once. These TCRs' antigens remain unknown. The source material was unstimulated CD4+ T cells sorted from spleen or lymph node cells, sampled before transplant. These receptors were collected from a human donor who was the organ donor for an intestinal transplant.

This clone has more than one count but fewer than ten. This chain links TRBV6-1 with TRBJ2-5, with 7 bases fitting TRBD1. The CDR3 covers 14 residues. With V trimmed by 6 bases and J by 2 bases, 6 bases remained unmatched. CDR1 and CDR2 from the germline V gene are MNHNS and SASEGT. The CDR3 here is CASRPNRGQETQYF. For the CDR3, the DNA is TGTGCCAGCAGGCCAAACAGGGGACAAGAGACCCAGTACTTC.

In its sample, this clone was seen a few times. The chain recombines TRBV5-1 with TRBJ1-5; perhaps TRBD1 as D (5 bases). CDR3 length: 15 amino acids. CDR1 is SGHRS, CDR2 YFSETQ, per germline. Trimming took off 0 bases at V and 4 bases at J, with 11 bases between the two ends. The CDR3 protein is CASSLGGLGNQPQHF. Here the CDR3 DNA reads TGCGCCAGCAGCTTGGGGGGCCTAGGGAATCAGCCCCAGCATTTT. Variable domain in full (rest from reference TRBV5-1 and TRBJ1-5): KAGVTQTPRYLIKTRGQQVTLSCSPISGHRSVSWYQQTPGQGLQFLFEYFSETQRNKGNFPGRFSGRQFSNSRSEMNVSTLELGDSALYLCASSLGGLGNQPQHFGDGTRLSIL.

This sequence joins TRBV30 and TRBJ2-7; 9 bases are a match to TRBD1. Germline assignment: CDR1 GTSNPN and CDR2 SVGIG (reference sequence). J lost 1 base, V lost 5 bases, and 3 bases had no gene match. The CDR3 covers 13 residues. CDR3 DNA: TGTGCCTGGGGAGGACAGGGGTCCTACGAGCAGTACTTC. This sequence encodes CAWGGQGSYEQYF.

The rearrangement joins TRBV29-1 to TRBJ1-2; a possible D gene is TRBD1 (5 bases). CDR1 SQVTM and CDR2 ANQGSEA come from the germline V gene. The CDR3 has 13 residues. Trimming removed 7 bases from V and 4 bases from J, with 16 bases in between. CDR3 nucleotides: TGCAGCGCACAATTCAGGGAGGGCTATGGCTACACCTTC. This translates into CSAQFREGYGYTF.

J is TRBJ2-1 and V is TRBV30, with D tentatively TRBD2 (7 bases). From germline, CDR1 is GTSNPN and CDR2 SVGIG (reference sequence). There are 16 residues in the CDR3. V shed 4 bases and J shed 4 bases, with 20 bases lying between them. CDR3 sequence (DNA): TGTGCCTGGAACCCAGGGGTAGTGGGAGGGTACAATGAGCAGTTCTTC. The encoded protein is CAWNPGVVGGYNEQFF.

The chain has TRBV9 and TRBJ2-5; 7 nucleotides match TRBD1. The V gene end was trimmed by 3 bases and the J gene end by 1 base; junction bases not matched to a gene: 3. The CDR3 runs to 14 residues. The germline CDR1 and CDR2 sequences are SGDLS and YYNGEE. CDR3 coding DNA: TGTGCCAGCAGCGCAGGGACAGTCCAAGAGACCCAGTACTTC. Amino acid sequence: CASSAGTVQETQYF.

This rearrangement joins TRBV19 to TRBJ1-1; no reliable D call. With 1 base removed from V and 11 bases from J, the gap between germline ends came to 14 bases. The V gene's germline CDR1 is LNHDA and CDR2 SQIVND (reference sequence). The CDR3 covers 13 residues. CDR3 nucleotides: TGTGCCAGTAGTATAGTAGGTCGGGTTGGCGCTTTCTTT. Translating gives CASSIVGRVGAFF.

The chain has TRBV2 and TRBJ1-5; 8 bases match TRBD1. With 6 bases clipped from V and 6 bases from J, the junction kept 4 bases outside the gene matches. Germline CDR1 reads SNHLY; CDR2 reads FYNNEI. This CDR3 spans 13 amino acids. DNA for the CDR3: TGTGCCAGCAGCGCGGACAGGGCTCAGCCCCAGCATTTT. The encoded protein is CASSADRAQPQHF.

The V gene is TRBV9, the J gene TRBJ2-5, with D maybe TRBD2 (5 bases). Trimming left V 3 bases short and J 5 bases short, with 14 bases between. This CDR3 region has 14 residues. Germline assignment: CDR1 SGDLS and CDR2 YYNGEE. The CDR3 DNA follows: TGTGCCAGCAGCGAGGGCTGGCGGGTGGAGACCCAGTACTTC. Its protein is CASSEGWRVETQYF.

This chain connects TRBV15 to TRBJ1-4; D is uncertain. The CDR3 is 16 residues long. V was shortened by 1 base and J by 8 bases, with 17 bases between the two germline ends. Germline V gives CDR1 LNHNV, CDR2 YYDKDF (reference sequence). The CDR3 sequence is CATSRAPREGEEKLFF. CDR3 in DNA: TGTGCCACCAGCAGAGCCCCGAGGGAGGGAGAAGAAAAACTGTTTTTT. Based on the CDR3 plus reference TRBV15 and TRBJ1-4, the full variable domain is DAMVIQNPRYQVTQFGKPVTLSCSQTLNHNVMYWYQQKSSQAPKLLFHYYDKDFNNEADTPDNFQSRRPNTSFCFLDIRSPGLGDTAMYLCATSRAPREGEEKLFFGSGTQLSVL.

The table lists this clone with a count of one. V is TRBV2 and J is TRBJ2-2; 8 bases line up with TRBD1. V gave up 7 bases and J gave up 2 bases; unmatched junction bases: 6. The CDR3 spans 15 residues. Germline V gene lookup returns CDR1 SNHLY and CDR2 FYNNEI. CDR3 in DNA: TGTGCCAGCACCCGACAGGGGATCAACACCGGGGAGCTGTTTTTT. Its translation is CASTRQGINTGELFF.

The table lists this clone with a few counts. The chain employs TRBV29-1 and TRBJ1-1; D gene unclear. V lost 4 bases, J lost 0 bases, and 9 bases lay in between. The germline V gene encodes CDR1 SQVTM and CDR2 ANQGSEA. There are 13 residues in the CDR3. The CDR3 is CSVVSVLNTEAFF. The CDR3 DNA sequence: TGCAGCGTTGTTTCAGTTCTGAACACTGAAGCTTTCTTT.

This rearrangement joins TRBV6-5 to TRBJ1-1; 9 positions match TRBD1. The germline V gene encodes CDR1 MNHEY and CDR2 SVGAGI. This CDR3 is built from 16 residues. The J segment lost 3 bases and the V segment lost 4 bases, leaving 9 bases of the junction unmatched. CDR3 in amino acids: CASSLTGGGGYTEAFF. The CDR3 bases are TGTGCCAGCAGTTTGACAGGGGGAGGTGGTTACACTGAAGCTTTCTTT.

The V and J genes are TRBV5-8 and TRBJ2-5; 8 nucleotides match TRBD2. The CDR3 contains 16 residues. Germline V gene lookup returns CDR1 SGHTS and CDR2 YDEGEE. With 2 bases clipped from V and 5 bases from J, the junction kept 11 bases outside the gene matches. CDR3 sequence: CASSLWEREFEETQYF. The CDR3 region has the DNA TGTGCCAGCAGCTTATGGGAGCGGGAGTTCGAGGAGACCCAGTACTTC. Full variable domain (missing parts from reference TRBV5-8 and TRBJ2-5): EAGVTQSPTHLIKTRGQQATLRCSPISGHTSVYWYQQALGLGLQFLLWYDEGEERNRGNFPPRFSGRQFPNYSSELNVNALELEDSALYLCASSLWEREFEETQYFGPGTRLLVL.

The table lists this clone with a count of one. This chain links TRBV15 with TRBJ1-5, with 7 bases lining up with TRBD1. The length of the CDR3 is 16 residues. The ends lost 3 bases at V and 0 bases at J; junction bases unmatched: 5. Germline CDR1 and CDR2: LNHNV and YYDKDF (reference sequence). The CDR3 region has the DNA TGTGCCACCAGCAGGGACAGGACATATAGCAATCAGCCCCAGCATTTT. Its translation: CATSRDRTYSNQPQHF.

The genes are TRBV11-3 and TRBJ2-1; TRBD2 matches 13 bases. The germline gives CDR1 SGHNT, CDR2 YENEEA. The V segment lost 5 bases and the J segment 7 bases; nucleotides outside the gene matches: 8. This CDR3 has 16 amino acids. Here the CDR3 reads CASSRPGLAGSNEQFF. DNA of the CDR3: TGTGCCAGCAGCCGTCCGGGACTAGCGGGGTCAAATGAGCAGTTCTTC.

This chain links TRBV5-1 with TRBJ2-1; 9 bases are a match to TRBD1. This CDR3 region has 15 residues. Germline trimming cut 3 bases from V and 9 bases from J; bases unmatched to any gene: 10. Germline V gene data show CDR1 as SGHRS and CDR2 as YFSETQ. The CDR3 sequence: CASSYTGTGFTEQFF. DNA for the CDR3: TGCGCCAGCAGCTATACCGGGACAGGGTTTACTGAGCAGTTCTTC.

Only a few counts were recorded for this clone. V gene TRBV5-1 combines with J gene TRBJ2-2; 7 bases are a match to TRBD1. Germline V gene data show CDR1 as SGHRS and CDR2 as YFSETQ. The CDR3 has 16 amino acids. After removal of 4 bases from V and 3 bases from J, the junction contained 9 bases not matched to a gene. The DNA of the CDR3 is TGCGCCAGCAGCCGGAGCCGGGACAGATACACCGGGGAGCTGTTTTTT. Its protein product is CASSRSRDRYTGELFF.

The V call is TRBV19, the J call TRBJ1-2; a possible D gene is TRBD1 (6 bases). The CDR3 sequence is 15 residues long. Trimming shortened V by 3 bases and J by 3 bases, and 14 bases separated the two germline ends. Germline lookup yields CDR1 LNHDA and CDR2 SQIVND (reference sequence). The CDR3 region has the DNA TGTGCCAGTAGTATGCGCAGGGCAGGGGACTATGGCTACACCTTC. It yields the protein CASSMRRAGDYGYTF.

The gene calls are TRBV7-9 and TRBJ2-5; D perhaps matches TRBD1 (6 bases). Trimming took 6 bases from V and 5 from J, leaving 13 bases between them. Germline CDR1 and CDR2: SEHNR and FQNEAQ (reference sequence). CDR3 length: 13 amino acids. As DNA, the CDR3 is TGTGCCAGCAGTTCAGGGGCGTGGGAGACCCAGTACTTC. Its protein product is CASSSGAWETQYF.

The V and J genes are TRBV11-2 and TRBJ2-5; TRBD2 is a possible D gene (6 bases). V was trimmed by 6 bases and J by 2 bases, leaving 16 bases between them. CDR1 is SGHAT, CDR2 FQNNGV, per germline. There are 15 residues in the CDR3. The CDR3 sequence is CASSYFRDFQETQYF. As DNA, the CDR3 is TGTGCCAGCAGTTATTTCAGGGACTTTCAAGAGACCCAGTACTTC.

The chain links TRBV2 to TRBJ2-1, with TRBD2 matching over 8 bases. The V gene end was trimmed by 6 bases and the J gene end by 2 bases; junction bases not matched to a gene: 6. CDR3 length: 15 residues. Germline V CDR1 and CDR2: SNHLY, FYNNEI. The CDR3 here is CASSPLAATYNEQFF. In DNA, the CDR3 is TGTGCCAGCAGCCCACTAGCGGCCACCTACAATGAGCAGTTCTTC.

Here the CDR3 reads CASRDTHSNQPQHF. Written as DNA, the CDR3 is TGCGCCAGCAGAGATACTCATAGCAATCAGCCCCAGCATTTT. The chain employs TRBV10-2 and TRBJ1-5; D unresolved. V was clipped by 6 bases and J by 0 bases, with 9 bases between them. The CDR3 is 14 residues long. Germline values: CDR1 WSHSY, CDR2 SAAADI.